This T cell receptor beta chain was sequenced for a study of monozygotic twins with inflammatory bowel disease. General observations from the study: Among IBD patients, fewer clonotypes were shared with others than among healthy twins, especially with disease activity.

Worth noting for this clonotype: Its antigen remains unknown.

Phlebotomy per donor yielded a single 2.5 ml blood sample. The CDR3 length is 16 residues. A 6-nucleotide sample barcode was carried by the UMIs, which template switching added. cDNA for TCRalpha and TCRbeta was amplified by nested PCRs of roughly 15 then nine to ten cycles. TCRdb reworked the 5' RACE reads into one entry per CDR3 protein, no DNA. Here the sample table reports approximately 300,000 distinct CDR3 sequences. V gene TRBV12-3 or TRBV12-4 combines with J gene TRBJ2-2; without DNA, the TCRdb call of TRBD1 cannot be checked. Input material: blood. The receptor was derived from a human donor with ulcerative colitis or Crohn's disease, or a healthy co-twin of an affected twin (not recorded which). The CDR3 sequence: CASSPFQGGIWRELFF.